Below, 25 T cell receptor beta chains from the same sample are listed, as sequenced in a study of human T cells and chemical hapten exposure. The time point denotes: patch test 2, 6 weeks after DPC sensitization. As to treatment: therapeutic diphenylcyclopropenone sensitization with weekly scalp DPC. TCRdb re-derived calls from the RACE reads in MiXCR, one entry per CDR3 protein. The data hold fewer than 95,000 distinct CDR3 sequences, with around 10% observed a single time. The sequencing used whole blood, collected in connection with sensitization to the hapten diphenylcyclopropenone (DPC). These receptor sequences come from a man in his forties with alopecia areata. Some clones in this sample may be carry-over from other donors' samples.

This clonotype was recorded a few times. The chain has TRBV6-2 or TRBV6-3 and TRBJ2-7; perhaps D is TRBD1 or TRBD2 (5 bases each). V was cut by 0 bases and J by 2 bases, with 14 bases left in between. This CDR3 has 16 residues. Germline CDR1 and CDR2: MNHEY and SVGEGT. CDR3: CASSYSGRLTTYEQYV. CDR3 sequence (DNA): TGTGCCAGCAGTTACTCGGGACGGTTAACGACCTACGAGCAGTACGTC.

The CDR3 sequence: CASSLGTGAEAFF. The CDR3 DNA sequence: TGTGCCAGCAGCCTTGGGACAGGGGCTGAAGCTTTCTTT. The chain recombines TRBV14 with TRBJ1-1; the match to TRBD1 covers 10 bases. Germline CDR1 is SGHDN and CDR2 is FVKESK. The CDR3 runs 13 residues. V was pared by 4 bases and J by 6 bases, with 2 bases of the junction left unmatched. Drawing the rest from reference TRBV14 and TRBJ1-1, the complete variable domain is EAGVTQFPSHSVIEKGQTVTLRCDPISGHDNLYWYRRVMGKEIKFLLHFVKESKQDESGMPNNRFLAERTGGTYSTLKVQPAELEDSGVYFCASSLGTGAEAFFGQGTRLTVV.

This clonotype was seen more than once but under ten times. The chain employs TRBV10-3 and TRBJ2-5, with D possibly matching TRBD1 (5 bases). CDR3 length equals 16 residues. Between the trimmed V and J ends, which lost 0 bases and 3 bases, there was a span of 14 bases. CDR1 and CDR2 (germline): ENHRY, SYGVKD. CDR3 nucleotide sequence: TGTGCCATCAGTGAGTCGGCAGGGTTATCGGAAGAGACCCAGTACTTC. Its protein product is CAISESAGLSEETQYF.

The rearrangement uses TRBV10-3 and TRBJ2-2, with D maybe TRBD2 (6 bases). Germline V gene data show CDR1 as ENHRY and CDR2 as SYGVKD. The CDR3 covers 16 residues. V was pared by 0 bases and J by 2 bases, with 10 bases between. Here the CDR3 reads CAISESGGTNTGELFF. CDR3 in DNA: TGTGCCATCAGTGAGTCAGGCGGGACCAACACCGGGGAGCTGTTTTTT.

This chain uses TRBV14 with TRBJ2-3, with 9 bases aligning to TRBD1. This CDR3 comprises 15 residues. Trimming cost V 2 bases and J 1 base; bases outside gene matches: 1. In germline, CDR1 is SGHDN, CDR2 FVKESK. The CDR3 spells CASSQRQGGTDTQYF. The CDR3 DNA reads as TGTGCCAGCAGCCAAAGACAGGGGGGCACAGATACGCAGTATTTT.

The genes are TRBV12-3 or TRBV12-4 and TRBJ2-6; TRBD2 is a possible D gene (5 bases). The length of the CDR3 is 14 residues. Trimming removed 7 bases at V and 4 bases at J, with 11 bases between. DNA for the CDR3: TGTGCCAGCACCCTAACGGGAGGGGCCAACGTCCTGACTTTC. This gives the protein CASTLTGGANVLTF.

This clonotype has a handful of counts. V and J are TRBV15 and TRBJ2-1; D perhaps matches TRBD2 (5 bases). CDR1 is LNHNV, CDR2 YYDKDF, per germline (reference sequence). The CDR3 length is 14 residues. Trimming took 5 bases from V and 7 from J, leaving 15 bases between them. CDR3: CATSEGAGENEQFF. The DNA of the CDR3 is TGTGCCACCAGCGAAGGTGCGGGTGAGAATGAGCAGTTCTTC.

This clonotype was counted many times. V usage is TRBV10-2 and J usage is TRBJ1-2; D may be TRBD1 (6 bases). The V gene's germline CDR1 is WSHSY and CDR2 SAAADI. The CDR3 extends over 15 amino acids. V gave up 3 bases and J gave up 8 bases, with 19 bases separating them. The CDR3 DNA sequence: TGCGCCAGCAGTGACCCTCGACAGGCTTCCTGGGGCTACACCTTC. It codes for CASSDPRQASWGYTF.

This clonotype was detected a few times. In nucleotides, the CDR3 is TGTGCCAGCAGTGTAACAGCCCAAGGAAACACCATATATTTT. Its translation: CASSVTAQGNTIYF. The rearrangement uses TRBV2 and TRBJ1-3; D unclear. Germline V CDR1 and CDR2: SNHLY, FYNNEI. There are 14 residues in the CDR3. Trimming shortened V by 4 bases and J by 4 bases, and 11 bases separated the two germline ends.

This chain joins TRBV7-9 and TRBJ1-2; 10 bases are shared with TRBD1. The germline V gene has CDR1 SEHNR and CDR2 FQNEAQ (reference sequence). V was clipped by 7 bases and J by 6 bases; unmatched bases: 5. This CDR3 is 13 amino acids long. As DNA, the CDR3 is TGTGCCAGCAAGTCTGGGACAGGGGATGGCTACACCTTC. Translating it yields CASKSGTGDGYTF.

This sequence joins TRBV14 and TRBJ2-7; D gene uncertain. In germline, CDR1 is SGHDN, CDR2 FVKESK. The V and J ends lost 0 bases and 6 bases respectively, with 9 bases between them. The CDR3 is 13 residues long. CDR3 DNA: TGTGCCAGCAGCCAAGAGTTGCTATCCGAGCAGTACTTC. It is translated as CASSQELLSEQYF. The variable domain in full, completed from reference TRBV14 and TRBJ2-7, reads EAGVTQFPSHSVIEKGQTVTLRCDPISGHDNLYWYRRVMGKEIKFLLHFVKESKQDESGMPNNRFLAERTGGTYSTLKVQPAELEDSGVYFCASSQELLSEQYFGPGTRLTVT.

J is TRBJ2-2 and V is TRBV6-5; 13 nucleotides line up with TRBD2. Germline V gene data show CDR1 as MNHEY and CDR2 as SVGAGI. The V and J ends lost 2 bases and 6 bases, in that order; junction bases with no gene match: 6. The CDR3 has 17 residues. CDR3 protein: CASSYTWTSGRSGELFF. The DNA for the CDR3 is TGTGCCAGCAGTTACACCTGGACTAGCGGGAGATCCGGGGAGCTGTTTTTT.

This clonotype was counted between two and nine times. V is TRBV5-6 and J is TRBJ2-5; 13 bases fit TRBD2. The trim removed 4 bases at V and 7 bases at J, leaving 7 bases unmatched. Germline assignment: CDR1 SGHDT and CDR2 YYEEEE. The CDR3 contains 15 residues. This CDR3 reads CASSGRTSGSVTQYF. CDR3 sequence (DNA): TGTGCCAGCAGCGGTCGGACTAGCGGGAGTGTGACCCAGTACTTC.

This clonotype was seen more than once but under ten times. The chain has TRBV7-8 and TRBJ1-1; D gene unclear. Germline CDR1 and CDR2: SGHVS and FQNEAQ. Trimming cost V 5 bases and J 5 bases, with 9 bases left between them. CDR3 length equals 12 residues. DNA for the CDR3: TGTGCCAGCAGCCAAGACGGGACTGAAGCTTTCTTT. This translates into CASSQDGTEAFF.

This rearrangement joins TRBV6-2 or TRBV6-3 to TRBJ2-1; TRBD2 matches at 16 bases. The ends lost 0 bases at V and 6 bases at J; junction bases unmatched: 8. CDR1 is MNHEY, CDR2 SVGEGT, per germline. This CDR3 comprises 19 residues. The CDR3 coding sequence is TGTGCCAGCAGTTACTCGGGACTAGCGGGAGGGCCGGGTCCCAATGAGCAGTTCTTC. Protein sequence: CASSYSGLAGGPGPNEQFF.

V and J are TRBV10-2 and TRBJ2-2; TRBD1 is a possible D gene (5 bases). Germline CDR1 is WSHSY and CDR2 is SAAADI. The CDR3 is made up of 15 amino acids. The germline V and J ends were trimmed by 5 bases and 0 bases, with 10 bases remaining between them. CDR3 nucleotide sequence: TGCGCCAGCAGTCTCGACAGAACGAACACCGGGGAGCTGTTTTTT. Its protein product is CASSLDRTNTGELFF.

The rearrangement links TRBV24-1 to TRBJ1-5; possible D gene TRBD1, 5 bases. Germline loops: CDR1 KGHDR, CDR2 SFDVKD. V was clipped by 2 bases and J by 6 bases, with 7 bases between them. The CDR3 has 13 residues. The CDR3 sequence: CATSDSGGQPQHF. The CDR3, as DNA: TGTGCCACCAGTGATTCCGGGGGTCAGCCCCAGCATTTT.

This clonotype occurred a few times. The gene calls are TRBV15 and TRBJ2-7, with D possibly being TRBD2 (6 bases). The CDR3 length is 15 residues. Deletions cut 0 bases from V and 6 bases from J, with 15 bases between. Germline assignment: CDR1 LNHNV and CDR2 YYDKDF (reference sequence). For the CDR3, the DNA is TGTGCCACCAGCAGAGATGGGCGGGGAGGCTCCGAGCAGTACTTC. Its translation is CATSRDGRGGSEQYF.

This CDR3 reads CASSQDRGSDTQYF. CDR3 DNA: TGTGCCAGCAGCCAAGATCGGGGGTCAGATACGCAGTATTTT. V usage is TRBV3-2 and J usage is TRBJ2-3; TRBD1, the D gene given by the table, was not confirmed from the DNA. TRBV3-2 has pseudogene status. CDR3 size: 14 residues.

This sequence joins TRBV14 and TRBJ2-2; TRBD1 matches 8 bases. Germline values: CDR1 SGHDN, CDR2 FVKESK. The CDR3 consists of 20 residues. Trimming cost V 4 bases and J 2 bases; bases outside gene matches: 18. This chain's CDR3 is CASSRGQGRALGLNTGELFF. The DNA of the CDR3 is TGTGCCAGCAGCCGAGGACAGGGCCGGGCTCTCGGGCTTAACACCGGGGAGCTGTTTTTT.

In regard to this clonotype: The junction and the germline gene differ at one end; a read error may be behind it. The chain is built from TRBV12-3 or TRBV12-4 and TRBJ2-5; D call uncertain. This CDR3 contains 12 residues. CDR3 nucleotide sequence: TGTGCCATCAGTTTACAGCAAGAGACCCAGTACTTC. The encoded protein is CAISLQQETQYF.

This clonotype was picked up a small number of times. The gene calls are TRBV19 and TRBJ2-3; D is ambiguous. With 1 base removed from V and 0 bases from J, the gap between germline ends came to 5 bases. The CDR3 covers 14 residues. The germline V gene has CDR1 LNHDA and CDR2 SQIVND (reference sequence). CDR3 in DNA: TGTGCCAGTAGTATAGGGCTCAGCACAGATACGCAGTATTTT. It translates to CASSIGLSTDTQYF.

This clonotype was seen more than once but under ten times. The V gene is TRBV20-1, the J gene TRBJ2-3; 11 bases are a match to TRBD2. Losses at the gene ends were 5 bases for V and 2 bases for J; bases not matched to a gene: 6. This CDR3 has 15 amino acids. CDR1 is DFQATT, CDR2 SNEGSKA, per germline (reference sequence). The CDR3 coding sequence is TGCAGTGCTGTTATAGCGGGAGGGCCCACAGATACGCAGTATTTT. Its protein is CSAVIAGGPTDTQYF.

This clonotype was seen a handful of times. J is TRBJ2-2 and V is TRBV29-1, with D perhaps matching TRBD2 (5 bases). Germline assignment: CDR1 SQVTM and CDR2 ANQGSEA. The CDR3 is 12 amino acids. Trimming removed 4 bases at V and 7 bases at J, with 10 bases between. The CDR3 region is CSVVTGIGELFF. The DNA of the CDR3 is TGCAGCGTTGTCACGGGGATCGGGGAGCTGTTTTTT.

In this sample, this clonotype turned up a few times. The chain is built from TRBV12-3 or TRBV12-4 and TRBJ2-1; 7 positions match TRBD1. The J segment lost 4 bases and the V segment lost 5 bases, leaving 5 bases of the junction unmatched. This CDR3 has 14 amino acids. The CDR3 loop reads CASSTRQGYNEQFF. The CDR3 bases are TGTGCCAGCAGTACGAGACAGGGTTACAATGAGCAGTTCTTC.